This T cell receptor beta chain emerged from a study of tumor-infiltrating lymphocytes in primary liver carcinoma. The study co-extracted DNA and RNA from around 20-30 mg of unsorted bulk tissue. The CDR3 length is 15 residues. Trimming took off 5 bases at V and 2 bases at J, with 15 bases between the two ends. Overall study results and limits: Tumor region pairs overlapped more than did tumor-adjacent and tumor-blood pairs.

As regards this clonotype: Antigen specificity is unknown.

The template, approximately 500 ng total RNA, yielded TCR beta cDNA made with a constant-region primer. Three nested multiplex PCR rounds, a slightly modified ARM-PCR, produced the libraries for TCR beta. Researchers ran the first two PCR rounds for approximately 9 cycles each with TRBV1-TRBV30 forward primers and a C-beta reverse primer. TCRdb reanalysed the multiplex PCR reads using MiXCR and keeps one entry per CDR3 protein. The profile shows tens of thousands of distinct CDR3 sequences, over 60% of them singletons. Sequenced input: liver tumor tissue from sampling region 4. The subset is: tumor region T4, right-lateral pole. The chain joins TRBV12-3 or TRBV12-4 to TRBJ1-2; weak D call: TRBD1 (6 bases). The clonotype comes from a man in his forties with primary liver carcinoma and hepatitis B virus infection. The CDR3 spells CASSPDSSLNYGYTF. The CDR3 DNA is TGTGCCAGCAGTCCGGACAGCTCCCTAAACTATGGCTACACCTTC.